This T cell receptor (beta chain) was found in a study of T-cell reconstitution after alpha-beta-depleted transplantation in children. During its preparation, the TCRbeta library received unique molecular identifiers. TCRdb called the PCR reads again in MiXCR, with one record for every CDR3 protein. This table has hundreds of thousands of distinct CDR3 sequences, under 9.5% appearing once. Looked up from germline, CDR1 is SGHRS and CDR2 is YFSETQ. This CDR3 spans 15 amino acids. J gave up 8 bases and V 4 bases, and 8 bases lay outside the gene matches. This chain joins TRBV5-1 and TRBJ2-1; TRBD2 agrees at 11 bases. The receptor's source is a human donor who donated a stem cell graft to a child with acute lymphoblastic leukemia. Sequences were derived from PBMCs from the stem cell graft donor, sampled from the stem cell graft. The CDR3 DNA sequence: TGCGCCAGCAGCCGTGGTAGCGGGGGGGACTATGAGCAGTTCTTC. Translating gives CASSRGSGGDYEQFF.